Listed here are 5 T cell receptor beta chains from one sample, sequenced in a study of T cells after yellow fever vaccination (dated by TCRdb to the late 2010s). Library preparation used 5' RACE. Sequencing used an Illumina NovaSeq 6000. Clones were called with MiXCR by TCRdb after fastp trimmed the public reads at Q25, and only in-frame beta chains were retained. Duplicate CDR3 protein sequences are folded into a single record with the most common DNA and genes. This sample is represented by about 320,000 distinct CDR3 sequences; around 4.5% of them were singletons. 15% to 20% of the sample is in the top ten clones. The treatment or condition label of this sample denotes: live attenuated yellow fever vaccine strain. Sequencing was performed on PBMCs, taken 15 days after the yellow fever booster vaccination. The source of these receptors is a man aged 18 to 29 who received the YFV17D yellow fever vaccine.

This clonotype has more than one count but fewer than ten. The genes are TRBV7-2 and TRBJ1-2, with D perhaps TRBD1 (6 bases). Trimming removed 4 bases from V and 4 bases from J, with 13 bases in between. The length of the CDR3 is 14 residues. Germline assignment: CDR1 SGHTA and CDR2 FQGNSA. The CDR3 coding sequence is TGTGCCAGCAGCTCTTACAGGGTGTCCTATGGCTACACCTTC. Its translation is CASSSYRVSYGYTF. The full variable domain, rest sourced from reference TRBV7-2 and TRBJ1-2, is GAGVSQSPSNKVTEKGKDVELRCDPISGHTALYWYRQSLGQGLEFLIYFQGNSAPDKSGLPSDRFSAERTGGSVSTLTIQRTQQEDSAVYLCASSSYRVSYGYTFGSGTRLTVV.

The CDR3 region has the DNA TGCGCCAGCGGGAGGGGGCTCACAGATACGCAGTATTTT. It encodes CASGRGLTDTQYF. This chain uses TRBV4-3 with TRBJ2-3; D might be TRBD1 or TRBD2, each matching 7 bases. This CDR3 is built from 13 residues. Looked up from germline, CDR1 is LGHNA and CDR2 is YSLEER. With 8 bases removed from V and 2 bases from J, the gap between germline ends came to 11 bases.

In this sample, this clonotype turned up many times. This chain uses TRBV6-2 or TRBV6-3 with TRBJ2-3, with unresolved D. Germline CDR1 reads MNHEY; CDR2 reads SVGEGT. Trimming removed 6 bases at V and 4 bases at J, with 8 bases between. This CDR3 is 12 amino acids long. CDR3 coding DNA: TGTGCCAGCAGCAAAGAAGCAGATACGCAGTATTTT. Translated: CASSKEADTQYF.

This clonotype was seen ten or more times. The J gene is TRBJ2-1, the V gene TRBV5-5; possible D gene TRBD2, 5 bases. Per germline, CDR1 SGHKS and CDR2 YYEKEE (reference sequence). The V and J ends lost 0 bases and 0 bases respectively, with 16 bases between them. CDR3 length equals 18 residues. The CDR3 coding sequence is TGTGCCAGCAGCTTGGGGTTACGAGGGCAGAGCTCCTACAATGAGCAGTTCTTC. Protein product: CASSLGLRGQSSYNEQFF. Variable domain in full (rest from reference TRBV5-5 and TRBJ2-1): DAGVTQSPTHLIKTRGQQVTLRCSPISGHKSVSWYQQVLGQGPQFIFQYYEKEERGRGNFPDRFSARQFPNYSSELNVNALLLGDSALYLCASSLGLRGQSSYNEQFFGPGTRLTVL.

Ten or more counts support this clonotype. CDR3 nucleotides: TGTGCCAGCAGCCTTTCTTCGGTCCCCGGGAGCAATCAGCCCCAGCATTTT. Its translation is CASSLSSVPGSNQPQHF. V and J are TRBV11-2 and TRBJ1-5, with D unresolved. Trimming shortened V by 5 bases and J by 1 base, and 18 bases separated the two germline ends. The CDR3 has 17 residues. In germline, CDR1 is SGHAT, CDR2 FQNNGV.